The clone carrying this T cell receptor beta chain was recorded at least ten times. The target antigen is unknown. Diagnosing involved the use of clinical symptoms, serum thyroxine and TRAb, thyroid ultrasound and orbital computed tomography. Deletions cut 6 bases from V and 0 bases from J, with 21 bases between. The length of the CDR3 is 17 residues. These data belong to a study of T cells in Graves' hyperthyroidism and ophthalmopathy. It was RNA transcripts that yielded the amplified TCR beta CDR3 regions. First-round RT-PCR of the TCR CDR3 relied on the HTBI primer set. TCRdb re-analysed the multiplex PCR reads in MiXCR, keeping a single row per CDR3 protein. Of approximately 620,000 distinct CDR3 sequences in the sample, roughly 13% are singletons; the top ten hold 5.8%. General study points: Most clonotypes expanded in thyroid above 0.001 were likewise present in blood.

This chain joins TRBV12-3 or TRBV12-4 and TRBJ2-7; the D gene could be TRBD1 or TRBD2 (5 bases each). Sequencing input: blood. This TCR came from a woman younger than 45 with Graves' hyperthyroidism that later progressed to Graves' ophthalmopathy. The CDR3 region has the DNA TGTGCCAGCAGGGTAGGGACCGCCGCAGGTCCCTCCTACGAGCAGTACTTC. It is translated as CASRVGTAAGPSYEQYF.